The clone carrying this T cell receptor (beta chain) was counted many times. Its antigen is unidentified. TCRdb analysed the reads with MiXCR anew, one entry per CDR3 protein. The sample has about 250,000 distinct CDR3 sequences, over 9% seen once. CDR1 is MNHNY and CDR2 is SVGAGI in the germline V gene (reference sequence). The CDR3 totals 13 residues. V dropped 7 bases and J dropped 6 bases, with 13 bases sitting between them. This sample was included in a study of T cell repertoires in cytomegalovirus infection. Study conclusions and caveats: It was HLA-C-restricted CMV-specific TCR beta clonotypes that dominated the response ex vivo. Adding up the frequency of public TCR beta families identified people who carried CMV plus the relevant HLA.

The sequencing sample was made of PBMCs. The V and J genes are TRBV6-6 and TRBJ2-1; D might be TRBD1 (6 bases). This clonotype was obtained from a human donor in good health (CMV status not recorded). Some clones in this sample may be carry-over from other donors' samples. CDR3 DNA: TGTGCCAGCACTATTCCAGGGGCCAATGAGCAGTTCTTC. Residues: CASTIPGANEQFF.